This T cell receptor (beta chain) was obtained from a study of T cells in Graves' hyperthyroidism and ophthalmopathy. RNA transcripts served as the template for amplifying TCR beta CDR3 regions. A set of HTBI primers served as the primers for a first-round RT-PCR of the TCR CDR3. In TCRdb, the multiplex PCR reads were re-called with MiXCR into one record per CDR3 protein. Here the sample spans approximately 630,000 distinct CDR3 sequences, roughly 15% being singletons. V was trimmed by 3 bases and J by 4 bases, leaving 18 bases between them. Germline values: CDR1 LGHNA, CDR2 YSLEER. This CDR3 comprises 16 residues.

Sample: blood. This sequence originates from a woman under 40 with Graves' hyperthyroidism. The genes are TRBV4-3 and TRBJ1-2; possibly TRBD1 for D (6 bases). CDR3 amino acids: CASSQGQGFLFYGYTF. The CDR3 nucleotides read TGCGCCAGCAGCCAGGGTCAGGGGTTCCTCTTCTATGGCTACACCTTC.